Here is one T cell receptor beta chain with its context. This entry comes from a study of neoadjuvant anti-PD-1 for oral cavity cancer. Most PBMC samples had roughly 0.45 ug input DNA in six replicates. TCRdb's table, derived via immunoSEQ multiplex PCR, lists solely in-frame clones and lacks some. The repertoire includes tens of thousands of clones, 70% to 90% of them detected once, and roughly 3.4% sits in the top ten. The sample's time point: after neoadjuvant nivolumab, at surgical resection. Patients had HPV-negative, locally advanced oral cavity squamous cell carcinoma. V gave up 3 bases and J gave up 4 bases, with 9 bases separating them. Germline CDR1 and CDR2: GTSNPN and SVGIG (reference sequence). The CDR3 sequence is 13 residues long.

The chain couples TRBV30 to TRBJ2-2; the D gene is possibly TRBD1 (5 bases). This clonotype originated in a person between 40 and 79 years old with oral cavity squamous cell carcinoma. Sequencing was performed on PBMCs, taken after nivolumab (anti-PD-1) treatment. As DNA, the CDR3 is TGTGCCTGGAGGGGGCTGTCCACCGGGGAGCTGTTTTTT. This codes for CAWRGLSTGELFF.